Below, 3 T cell receptor beta chains from the same sample are listed, as sequenced in a study of shared T cell receptors in the human thymus. The data were produced by immunoSEQ multiplex PCR, yet TCRdb's version contains in-frame clones alone and is incomplete. This table holds about 660,000 clones, around 87% found once. The sample was also linked to a second study, of human thymus T cells.

Sequencing was done on a sample of thymocytes. These receptors all stem from a boy in the first two years of life with a congenital heart defect.

The chain uses TRBV5-1 and TRBJ2-3; D is perhaps TRBD1 (5 bases). Trimming pared 2 bases from V and 11 bases from J, leaving 15 bases between. Germline V gene data show CDR1 as SGHRS and CDR2 as YFSETQ. The CDR3 runs to 13 residues. Here the CDR3 reads CASSLRGQDLQYF. CDR3 DNA: TGCGCCAGCAGCTTAAGGGGCCAGGATTTGCAGTATTTT.

This clone was counted a few times. The V and J genes are TRBV4-3 and TRBJ2-1, with 8 nucleotides matching TRBD2. Germline V gene data show CDR1 as LGHNA and CDR2 as YSLEER. The CDR3 runs to 16 residues. V was clipped by 0 bases and J by 4 bases; unmatched bases: 5. CDR3 coding DNA: TGCGCCAGCAGCCAAGAAGAGGTAGCGGGGTACAATGAGCAGTTCTTC. It specifies CASSQEEVAGYNEQFF.

This chain connects TRBV7-3 to TRBJ2-3, with D perhaps matching TRBD1 (5 bases). The CDR3 contains 14 residues. In germline, CDR1 is SGHTA, CDR2 FQGTGA. Trimming shortened V by 1 base and J by 3 bases, and 8 bases separated the two germline ends. CDR3 region: CASSLNTGTDTQYF. The CDR3 bases are TGTGCCAGCAGCTTAAATACAGGAACAGATACGCAGTATTTT.